Each of the 3 T cell receptor beta chains below was sequenced from the same sample in a study of shared clonotypes between healthy human individuals. The table came from immunoSEQ multiplex PCR; TCRdb's copy has only in-frame clones and leaves some out. The repertoire holds about 560,000 clones, with roughly 72% as singletons. Sequenced sample: PBMCs. Receptors originate from a woman aged 40 to 50 in good health. Some clones in this sample may be carry-over from other donors' samples.

V and J are TRBV7-2 and TRBJ2-1; TRBD2 might be the D (5 bases). The CDR3 length is 15 residues. The germline gives CDR1 SGHTA, CDR2 FQGNSA. V lost 0 bases and J 2 bases, leaving 8 bases between the germline ends. In DNA, the CDR3 is TGTGCCAGCAGCTTAGCGTCACTAGCCTACAATGAGCAGTTCTTC. Protein: CASSLASLAYNEQFF.

The J gene is TRBJ2-2, the V gene TRBV5-1, with 7 nucleotides matching TRBD2. CDR3 size: 17 residues. Germline loops: CDR1 SGHRS, CDR2 YFSETQ. Trimming at V came to 4 bases and at J to 3 bases, leaving 12 bases not matched to a gene. The CDR3 nucleotides are TGCGCCAGCAGCCGCCCCCGTTTGGGGAGGGACACCGGGGAGCTGTTTTTT. Translating it yields CASSRPRLGRDTGELFF.

This chain's CDR3 is CASSPNTPQEGTEAFF. As DNA, the CDR3 is TGTGCCAGCAGCCCAAATACCCCCCAGGAGGGGACTGAAGCTTTCTTT. The chain combines TRBV13 with TRBJ1-1; TRBD1 might be the D (5 bases). Germline V gene sequence: CDR1 PRHDT, CDR2 FYEKMQ (reference sequence). V lost 5 bases and J lost 5, with 21 bases in between. The CDR3 is 16 amino acids.